The clone carrying this T cell receptor beta chain has just a few counts. Its antigen is undetermined. This sample was taken from a study of T-cell reconstitution after alpha-beta-depleted transplantation in children. Study-level findings and limits: Some patients showed high day-60 TCRbeta diversity, which derived from surviving recipient T cells and thymic progenitors. By about two months after transplant, alpha-beta T cells reportedly arose from several hundred graft clones that had expanded.

Using unique molecular identifiers, the investigators prepared the TCRbeta library. One entry per CDR3 protein results from TCRdb running MiXCR on the PCR reads. The table shows around 800,000 distinct CDR3 sequences, with about 15% occurring only once. Germline assignment: CDR1 MGHRA and CDR2 YSYEKL. This CDR3 spans 13 amino acids. The V end was cut by 4 bases, the J end by 7 bases, with 11 bases between. The TCR sequence derives from a male patient younger than 18 who had a stem cell transplant for acute lymphoblastic leukemia, so the T cells may come from the graft donor. This chain connects TRBV4-1 to TRBJ2-1, with D maybe TRBD1 (6 bases). This material consisted of PBMCs, mostly from graft donor cells, taken 360 days after TCRalphabeta/CD19-depleted stem cell transplant. CDR3 nucleotides: TGCGCCAGCAGCCCCTTGGACAGAAATGAGCAGTTCTTC. It encodes CASSPLDRNEQFF.